This TCR beta chain was observed in a study of shared clonotypes between healthy human individuals. Naivety among CD8 cells was defined by CD45RO negativity and positive CCR7 selection, thereby excluding terminally differentiated effector memory CD45RA+ cells. The method was immunoSEQ multiplex PCR; TCRdb's version includes in-frame clones alone and lacks a portion of them. Among about 2.1 million clones listed, approximately 92% were seen once. Trimming cost V 3 bases and J 5 bases, with 14 bases left between them. This CDR3 is 15 amino acids long. Looked up from germline, CDR1 is LNHNV and CDR2 is YYDKDF (reference sequence).

The source of this sequence is a man between 18 and 35 years old in good health. Some clones in this sample may be carry-over from other donors' samples. The V gene is TRBV15, the J gene TRBJ2-1; a weak D match, TRBD2 (6 bases). Material: naive CD8+ T cells from PBMCs. CDR3 loop: CATSSGGWADNEQFF. The CDR3 DNA reads as TGTGCCACCAGCAGTGGGGGGTGGGCCGACAATGAGCAGTTCTTC. Together with reference TRBV15 and TRBJ2-1, the CDR3 gives the full variable domain: DAMVIQNPRYQVTQFGKPVTLSCSQTLNHNVMYWYQQKSSQAPKLLFHYYDKDFNNEADTPDNFQSRRPNTSFCFLDIRSPGLGDTAMYLCATSSGGWADNEQFFGPGTRLTVL.